Below are 17 T cell receptor beta chains sequenced from a single sample in a study of T-cell reconstitution after alpha-beta-depleted transplantation in children. Unique molecular identifiers were incorporated during preparation of the TCRbeta library. TCRdb called the PCR reads again in MiXCR, with one record for every CDR3 protein. The table lists around 440,000 distinct CDR3 sequences, about 11% of them singletons. Sample: PBMCs, taken before TCRalphabeta/CD19-depleted stem cell transplant. Every receptor here comes from a child younger than 10 with inherited bone marrow failure, due to receive a stem cell transplant.

This clonotype has a count of ten or more. The gene calls are TRBV27 and TRBJ2-5, with D possibly matching TRBD2 (5 bases). Germline loops: CDR1 MNHEY, CDR2 SMNVEV (reference sequence). This CDR3 comprises 14 residues. The V and J ends lost 6 bases and 4 bases respectively, with 15 bases between them. The CDR3 loop is CASSPNGDGETQYF. The CDR3 bases are TGTGCCAGCAGCCCAAACGGGGATGGAGAGACCCAGTACTTC.

This clonotype appeared many times. The chain joins TRBV20-1 to TRBJ1-1, with D possibly being TRBD1 (6 bases). With 3 bases removed from V and 5 bases from J, the gap between germline ends came to 10 bases. CDR1 DFQATT and CDR2 SNEGSKA come from the germline V gene (reference sequence). This CDR3 is built from 12 residues. CDR3 sequence reads: CSASRGKTEAFF. CDR3 sequence (DNA): TGCAGTGCTAGCAGGGGAAAGACTGAAGCTTTCTTT.

This clonotype was recorded many times. The chain couples TRBV5-1 to TRBJ2-7; 7 bases match TRBD1. The germline gives CDR1 SGHRS, CDR2 YFSETQ. The CDR3 covers 13 residues. J lost 3 bases, V lost 5 bases, and 5 bases had no gene match. CDR3 nucleotides: TGCGCCAGCAGGGTGGGACAGAGCTACGAGCAGTACTTC. Encoded protein: CASRVGQSYEQYF.

There are many counts of this clonotype. The rearrangement joins TRBV4-1 to TRBJ1-3; D gene unclear. CDR3 length: 15 amino acids. Germline-derived CDR1 and CDR2 are MGHRA and YSYEKL. V was cut by 4 bases and J by 0 bases, with 10 bases left in between. In DNA, the CDR3 is TGCGCCAGCAGCCCCCCCCGGTTCTCTGGAAACACCATATATTTT. As protein: CASSPPRFSGNTIYF.

There are many counts of this clonotype. The gene calls are TRBV20-1 and TRBJ2-7, with TRBD2 matching over 11 bases. The CDR3 contains 14 residues. CDR1 and CDR2 from the germline V gene are DFQATT and SNEGSKA (reference sequence). J gave up 3 bases and V 1 base, and 2 bases lay outside the gene matches. DNA for the CDR3: TGCAGTGCTAGAGCCGGGACTAGCGGCTACGAGCAGTACTTC. This translates into CSARAGTSGYEQYF.

There are many counts of this clonotype. The chain employs TRBV6-5 and TRBJ1-6; 10 bases fit TRBD1. The ends lost 2 bases at V and 14 bases at J; junction bases unmatched: 15. Germline lookup yields CDR1 MNHEY and CDR2 SVGAGI. This CDR3 region has 17 residues. Written as DNA, the CDR3 is TGTGCCAGCAGTTACCGGGACAGGGGTCCACTAGGCTTGTCCCTCCACTTT. It codes for CASSYRDRGPLGLSLHF.

The table lists this clonotype with many counts. The chain recombines TRBV28 with TRBJ2-7; 7 bases are a match to TRBD1. CDR3 size: 11 residues. CDR1 MDHEN and CDR2 SYDVKM come from the germline V gene. V shed 5 bases, J shed 13 bases, and the junction held 8 bases outside the gene matches. The CDR3 loop reads CASSAETGLYF. CDR3 bases: TGTGCCAGCAGTGCCGAGACAGGGCTCTACTTC.

Only a few counts were recorded for this clonotype. This chain joins TRBV20-1 and TRBJ1-5, with D possibly TRBD1 on 6 matching bases. V lost 3 bases, J lost 6 bases, and 27 bases lay in between. The CDR3 loop spans 18 amino acids. Germline CDR1 is DFQATT and CDR2 is SNEGSKA (reference sequence). The CDR3 DNA follows: TGCAGTGCTAGCACCCGAGGGCAGGGGATGGGTTTCGGTCAGCCCCAGCATTTT. Translation: CSASTRGQGMGFGQPQHF.

This clonotype was recorded a few times. The gene calls are TRBV5-6 and TRBJ2-7; either TRBD1 or TRBD2 may supply D (5 bases each). Germline V gene sequence: CDR1 SGHDT, CDR2 YYEEEE. The CDR3 contains 15 residues. The V end lost 4 bases, the J end lost 6 bases, and 20 bases lay between the germline ends. Here the CDR3 DNA reads TGTGCCAGCAGCCGAGGGGTGGGCGCCATGAGCGAGCAGTACTTC. Protein sequence: CASSRGVGAMSEQYF.

There are a few counts of this clonotype. V is TRBV6-2 or TRBV6-3 and J is TRBJ2-3; 12 nucleotides agree with TRBD2. The CDR3 extends over 16 amino acids. The junction had 5 bases not matched to a gene; V was cut back by 7 bases and J by 0 bases. The germline V gene encodes CDR1 MNHEY and CDR2 SVGEGT. In DNA, the CDR3 is TGTGCCAGCACCGACGGACTAGCGGGAAGCACAGATACGCAGTATTTT. Its translation: CASTDGLAGSTDTQYF.

Turning to this clonotype: It may be a read error: a sequence one base away is much more abundant. This chain links TRBV30 with TRBJ1-1; D is undetermined. This CDR3 is 14 amino acids long. Germline V lookup: CDR1 GTSNPN, CDR2 SVGIG (reference sequence). The CDR3 region has the DNA TGTGCCTGGAGTTATATCCCGGGCGACACTGAAGCTTACTTT. It specifies CAWSYIPGDTEAYF.

This chain uses TRBV7-9 with TRBJ2-7; 9 nucleotides match TRBD1. V dropped 5 bases and J dropped 5; count of bases not matched to a gene: 7. Germline loops: CDR1 SEHNR, CDR2 FQNEAQ (reference sequence). This CDR3 comprises 14 residues. The chain's CDR3 is CASSDRDRVDEQYF. The CDR3 DNA is TGTGCCAGCAGCGACAGGGACAGGGTCGACGAGCAGTACTTC.

This clonotype appeared many times. The genes are TRBV5-1 and TRBJ1-5; tentative D call: TRBD1 (5 bases). This CDR3 is 14 amino acids long. Germline CDR1 SGHRS, CDR2 YFSETQ. Trimming stripped 4 bases from V and 2 bases from J, with 10 bases between. CDR3 bases: TGCGCCAGCAGCCCCGGGGGTGGCAATCAGCCCCAGCATTTT. As protein: CASSPGGGNQPQHF.

Points on this clonotype: With a much larger clone just one base away, this may be a read error. The chain uses TRBV10-1 and TRBJ2-1, with D perhaps matching TRBD2 (6 bases). The end of the DNA fits TRBJ2-7 better, so the J call may be wrong. CDR3 length: 13 residues. Germline CDR1 reads WNHNN; CDR2 reads SYGVQD (reference sequence). The CDR3 reads CASSESGGIEQYF. The CDR3 DNA sequence: TGCGCCAGCAGTGAGTCTGGGGGGATTGAGCAGTACTTC.

This clonotype came up many times. This may be a read error: a much more frequent sequence differs by one nucleotide. The chain has TRBV10-3 and TRBJ2-7; 9 bases match TRBD2. The CDR3 is 16 residues long. The V gene's germline CDR1 is ENHRY and CDR2 SYGVKD. DNA for the CDR3: TGTGCCATCAGTGACCCTGGGCGGGAGGGCATGAACGAGCATTACTTC. Protein product: CAISDPGREGMNEHYF.

This clonotype was detected ten times or more. V gene TRBV28 combines with J gene TRBJ1-2; D call uncertain. The germline V gene encodes CDR1 MDHEN and CDR2 SYDVKM. Trimming took 2 bases from V and 14 from J, leaving 12 bases between them. The CDR3 loop spans 11 amino acids. The CDR3 coding sequence is TGTGCCAGCAGTTTAAAAGGTGTTCCTACCTTC. This encodes CASSLKGVPTF.

On this clonotype itself: This could be a read error, since a much larger clone is one nucleotide away. This rearrangement joins TRBV20-1 to TRBJ2-7; D gene unclear. Trimming cost V 0 bases and J 4 bases, with 16 bases left between them. Germline V lookup: CDR1 DFQATT, CDR2 SNEGSKA (reference sequence). The CDR3 covers 15 residues. Here the CDR3 DNA reads TGCAGTGCTAGAGATCCTGCGGTGGTTGGGTACGAGCAGTACTTC. It is translated as CSARDPAVVGYEQYF.